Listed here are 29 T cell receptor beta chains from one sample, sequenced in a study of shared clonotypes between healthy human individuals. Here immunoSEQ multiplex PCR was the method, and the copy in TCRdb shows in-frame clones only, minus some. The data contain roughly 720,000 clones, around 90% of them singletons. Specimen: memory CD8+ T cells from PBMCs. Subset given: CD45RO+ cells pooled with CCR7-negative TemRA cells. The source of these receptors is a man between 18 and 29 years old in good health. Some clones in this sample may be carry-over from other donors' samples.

The CDR3: CSSRGGAWDYNEQFF. Written as DNA, the CDR3 is TGCAGCTCTCGAGGGGGGGCCTGGGACTACAATGAGCAGTTCTTC. This chain joins TRBV29-1 and TRBJ2-1; D is perhaps TRBD2 (7 bases). V lost 8 bases, J lost 3 bases, and 20 bases lay in between. This CDR3 contains 15 residues. CDR1 SQVTM and CDR2 ANQGSEA come from the germline V gene.

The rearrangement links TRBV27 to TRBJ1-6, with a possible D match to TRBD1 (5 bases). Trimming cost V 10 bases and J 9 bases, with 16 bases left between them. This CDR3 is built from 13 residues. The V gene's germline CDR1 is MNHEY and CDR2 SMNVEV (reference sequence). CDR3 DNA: TGTGCCACCCTCCCTAGGGGAGGTTCACCCCTCCACTTT. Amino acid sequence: CATLPRGGSPLHF.

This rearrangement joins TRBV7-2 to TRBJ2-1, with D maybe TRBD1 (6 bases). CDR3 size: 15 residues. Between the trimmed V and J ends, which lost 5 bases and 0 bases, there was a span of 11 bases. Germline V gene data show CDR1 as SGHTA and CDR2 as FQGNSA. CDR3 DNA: TGTGCCAGCAGCCCCTACAGGGCCTCCTACAATGAGCAGTTCTTC. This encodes CASSPYRASYNEQFF.

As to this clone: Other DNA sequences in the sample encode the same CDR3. The CDR3 sequence is CASSSRQGHTEAFF. CDR3 nucleotides: TGTGCCAGCAGCTCACGACAGGGGCACACTGAAGCTTTCTTT. The rearrangement joins TRBV7-9 to TRBJ1-1, with 8 bases matching TRBD1. Losses at the gene ends were 4 bases for V and 3 bases for J; bases not matched to a gene: 4. The CDR3 spans 14 residues. Per the germline V gene, CDR1 is SEHNR and CDR2 is FQNEAQ (reference sequence). Together with reference TRBV7-9 and TRBJ1-1, the CDR3 gives the full variable domain: DTGVSQNPRHKITKRGQNVTFRCDPISEHNRLYWYRQTLGQGPEFLTYFQNEAQLEKSRLLSDRFSAERPKGSFSTLEIQRTEQGDSAMYLCASSSRQGHTEAFFGQGTRLTVV.

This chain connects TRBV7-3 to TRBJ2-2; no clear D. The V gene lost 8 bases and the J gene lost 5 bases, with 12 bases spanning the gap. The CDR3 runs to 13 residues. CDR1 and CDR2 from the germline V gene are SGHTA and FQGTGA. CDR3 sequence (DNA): TGTGCCAGCGCTCCGGACCCTACCGGGGAGCTGTTTTTT. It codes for CASAPDPTGELFF. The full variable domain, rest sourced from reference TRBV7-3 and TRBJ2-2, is GAGVSQTPSNKVTEKGKYVELRCDPISGHTALYWYRQSLGQGPEFLIYFQGTGAADDSGLPNDRFFAVRPEGSVSTLKIQRTERGDSAVYLCASAPDPTGELFFGEGSRLTVL.

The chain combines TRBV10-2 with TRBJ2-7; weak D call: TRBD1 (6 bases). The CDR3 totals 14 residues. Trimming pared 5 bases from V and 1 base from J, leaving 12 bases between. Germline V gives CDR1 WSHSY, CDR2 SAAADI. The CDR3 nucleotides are TGCGCCAGCAGTTTAGACAGGATGTCCTACGAGCAGTACTTC. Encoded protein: CASSLDRMSYEQYF.

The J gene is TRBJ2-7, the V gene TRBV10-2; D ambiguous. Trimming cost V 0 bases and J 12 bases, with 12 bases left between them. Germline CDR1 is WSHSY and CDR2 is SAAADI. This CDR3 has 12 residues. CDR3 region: CASSESWAWSYF. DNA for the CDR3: TGCGCCAGCAGTGAGTCTTGGGCGTGGTCGTACTTC.

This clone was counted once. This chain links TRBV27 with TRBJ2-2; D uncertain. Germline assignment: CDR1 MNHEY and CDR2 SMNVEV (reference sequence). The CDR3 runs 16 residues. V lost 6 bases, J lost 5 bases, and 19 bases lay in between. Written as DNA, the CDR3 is TGTGCCAGCAGCTCCGCCTGGGGATTTGAGACCGGGGAGCTGTTTTTT. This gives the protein CASSSAWGFETGELFF.

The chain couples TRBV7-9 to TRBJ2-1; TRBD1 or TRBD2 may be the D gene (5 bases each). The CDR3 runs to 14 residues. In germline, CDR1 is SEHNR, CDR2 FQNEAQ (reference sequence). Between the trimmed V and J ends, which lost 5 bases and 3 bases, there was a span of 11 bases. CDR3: CASSPLGDYNEQFF. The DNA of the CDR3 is TGTGCCAGCAGCCCCTTGGGGGACTACAATGAGCAGTTCTTC.

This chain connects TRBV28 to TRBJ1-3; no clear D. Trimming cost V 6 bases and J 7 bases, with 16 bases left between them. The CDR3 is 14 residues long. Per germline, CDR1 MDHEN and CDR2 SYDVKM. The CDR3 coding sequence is TGTGCCAGCAGCAACAGCTATCGTTGGAACACCATATATTTT. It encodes CASSNSYRWNTIYF. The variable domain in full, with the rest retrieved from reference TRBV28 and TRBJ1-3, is DVKVTQSSRYLVKRTGEKVFLECVQDMDHENMFWYRQDPGLGLRLIYFSYDVKMKEKGDIPEGYSVSREKKERFSLILESASTNQTSMYLCASSNSYRWNTIYFGEGSWLTVV.

The CDR3 sequence: CASSRLAGGSDTQYF. For the CDR3, the DNA is TGTGCCAGCAGTCGACTAGCGGGAGGGTCAGATACGCAGTATTTT. This chain connects TRBV6-5 to TRBJ2-3; TRBD2 agrees at 14 bases. The J segment lost 4 bases and the V segment lost 5 bases, leaving 2 bases of the junction unmatched. Germline V lookup: CDR1 MNHEY, CDR2 SVGAGI. The CDR3 has 15 amino acids.

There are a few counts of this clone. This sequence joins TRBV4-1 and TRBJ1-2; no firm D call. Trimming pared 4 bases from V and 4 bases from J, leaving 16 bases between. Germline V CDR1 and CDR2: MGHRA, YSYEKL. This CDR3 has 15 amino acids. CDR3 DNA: TGCGCCAGCAGCCTAGCTCTCACAGATTCCTATGGCTACACCTTC. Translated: CASSLALTDSYGYTF.

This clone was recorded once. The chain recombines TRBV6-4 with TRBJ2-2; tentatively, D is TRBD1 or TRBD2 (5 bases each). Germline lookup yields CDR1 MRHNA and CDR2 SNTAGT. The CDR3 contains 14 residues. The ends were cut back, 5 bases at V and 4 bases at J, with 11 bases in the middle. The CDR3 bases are TGTGCCAGCAGTCCAACGGGGCCCACCGGGGAGCTGTTTTTT. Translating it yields CASSPTGPTGELFF.

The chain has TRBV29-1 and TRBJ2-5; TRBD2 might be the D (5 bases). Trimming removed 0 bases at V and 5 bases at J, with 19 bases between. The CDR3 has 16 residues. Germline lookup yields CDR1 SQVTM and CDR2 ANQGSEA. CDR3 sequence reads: CSVEDFIRRSGETQYF. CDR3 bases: TGCAGCGTTGAAGATTTTATTAGGAGGTCGGGGGAGACCCAGTACTTC.

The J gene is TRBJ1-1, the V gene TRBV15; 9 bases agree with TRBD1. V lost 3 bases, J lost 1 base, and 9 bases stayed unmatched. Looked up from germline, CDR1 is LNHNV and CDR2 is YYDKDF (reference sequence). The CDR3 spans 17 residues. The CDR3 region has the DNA TGTGCCACCAGCAGGACCGGGACAGGGAGTTGGAACACTGAAGCTTTCTTT. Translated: CATSRTGTGSWNTEAFF.

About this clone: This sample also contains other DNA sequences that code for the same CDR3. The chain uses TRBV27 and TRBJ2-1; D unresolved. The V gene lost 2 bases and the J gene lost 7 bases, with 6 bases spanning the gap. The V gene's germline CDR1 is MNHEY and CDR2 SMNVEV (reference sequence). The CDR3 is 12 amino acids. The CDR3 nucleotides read TGTGCCAGCAGTTTACTGGGGAATGAGCAGTTCTTC. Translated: CASSLLGNEQFF.

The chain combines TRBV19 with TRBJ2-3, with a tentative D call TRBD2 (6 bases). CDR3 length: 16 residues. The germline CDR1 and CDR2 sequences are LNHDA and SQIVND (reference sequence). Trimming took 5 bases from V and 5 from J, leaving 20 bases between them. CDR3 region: CASSGYGLPREDTQYF. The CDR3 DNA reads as TGTGCCAGTAGTGGATACGGACTACCTCGGGAAGATACGCAGTATTTT.

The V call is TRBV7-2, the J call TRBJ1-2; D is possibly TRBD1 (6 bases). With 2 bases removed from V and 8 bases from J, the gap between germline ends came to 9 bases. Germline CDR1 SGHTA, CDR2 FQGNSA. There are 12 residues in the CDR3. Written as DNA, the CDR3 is TGTGCCAGCAGCTTAAACAGGGACGGCTACACCTTC. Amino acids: CASSLNRDGYTF.

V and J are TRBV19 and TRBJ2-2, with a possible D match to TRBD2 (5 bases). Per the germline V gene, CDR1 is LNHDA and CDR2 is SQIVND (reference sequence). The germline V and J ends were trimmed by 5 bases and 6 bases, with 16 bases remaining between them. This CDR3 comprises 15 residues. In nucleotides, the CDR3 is TGTGCCAGTAGTTCCAACACTAGGTCGGCCGGGGAGCTGTTTTTT. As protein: CASSSNTRSAGELFF.

CDR3 coding DNA: TGCGCCAGCAGCTTGGCACAGGGGTCCTCCTACGAGCAGTACTTC. This encodes CASSLAQGSSYEQYF. V gene TRBV5-1 combines with J gene TRBJ2-7; the match to TRBD1 covers 7 bases. Germline V gene data show CDR1 as SGHRS and CDR2 as YFSETQ. V gave up 0 bases and J gave up 0 bases; unmatched junction bases: 3. The CDR3 totals 15 residues. The full variable domain, with the rest looked up from reference TRBV5-1 and TRBJ2-7, is KAGVTQTPRYLIKTRGQQVTLSCSPISGHRSVSWYQQTPGQGLQFLFEYFSETQRNKGNFPGRFSGRQFSNSRSEMNVSTLELGDSALYLCASSLAQGSSYEQYFGPGTRLTVT.

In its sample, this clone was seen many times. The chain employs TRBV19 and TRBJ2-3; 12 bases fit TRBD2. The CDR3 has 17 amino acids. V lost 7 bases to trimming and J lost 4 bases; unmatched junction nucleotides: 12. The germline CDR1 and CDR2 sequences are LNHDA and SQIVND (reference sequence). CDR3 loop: CASKLAGGRSLPDTQYF. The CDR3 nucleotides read TGTGCCAGTAAACTAGCGGGAGGTCGAAGCCTTCCAGATACGCAGTATTTT.

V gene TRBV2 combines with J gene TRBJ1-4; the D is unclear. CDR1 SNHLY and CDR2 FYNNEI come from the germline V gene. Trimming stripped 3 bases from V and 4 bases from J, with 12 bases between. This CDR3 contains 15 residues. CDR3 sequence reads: CASSDRNRYNEKLFF. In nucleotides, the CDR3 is TGTGCCAGCAGTGATAGAAATCGGTATAATGAAAAACTGTTTTTT.

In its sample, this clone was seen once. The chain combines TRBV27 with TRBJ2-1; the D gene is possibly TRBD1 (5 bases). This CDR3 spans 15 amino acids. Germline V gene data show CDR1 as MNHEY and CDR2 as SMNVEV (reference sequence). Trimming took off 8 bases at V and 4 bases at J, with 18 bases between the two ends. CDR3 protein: CASGLGPRMYNEQFF. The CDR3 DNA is TGTGCCAGCGGGCTGGGGCCGCGAATGTACAATGAGCAGTTCTTC.

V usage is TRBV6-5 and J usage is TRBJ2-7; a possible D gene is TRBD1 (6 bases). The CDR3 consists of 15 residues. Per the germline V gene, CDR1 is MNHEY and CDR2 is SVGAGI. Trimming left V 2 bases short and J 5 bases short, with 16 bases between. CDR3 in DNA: TGTGCCAGCAGTTACGAGGCAGGGGCTGTGAACGAGCAGTACTTC. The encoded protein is CASSYEAGAVNEQYF.

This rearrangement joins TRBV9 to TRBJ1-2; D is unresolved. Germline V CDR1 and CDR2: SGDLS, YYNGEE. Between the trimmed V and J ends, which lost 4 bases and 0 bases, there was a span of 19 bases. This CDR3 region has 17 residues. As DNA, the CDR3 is TGTGCCAGCAGCCCACGTAGCCAACACTTTACTAACTATGGCTACACCTTC. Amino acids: CASSPRSQHFTNYGYTF.

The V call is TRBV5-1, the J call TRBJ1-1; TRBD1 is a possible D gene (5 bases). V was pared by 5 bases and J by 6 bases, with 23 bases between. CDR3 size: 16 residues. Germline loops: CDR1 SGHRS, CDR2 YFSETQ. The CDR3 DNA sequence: TGCGCCAGCAGGGGGTATCGGGGGTCAGGGTACGCTGAAGCTTTCTTT. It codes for CASRGYRGSGYAEAFF.

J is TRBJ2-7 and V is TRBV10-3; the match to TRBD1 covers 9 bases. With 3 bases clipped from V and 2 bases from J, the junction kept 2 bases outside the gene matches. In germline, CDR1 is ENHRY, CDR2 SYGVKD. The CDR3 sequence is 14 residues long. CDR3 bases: TGTGCCATCAGTGACAGACAGGGGGCCTACGAGCAGTACTTC. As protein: CAISDRQGAYEQYF.

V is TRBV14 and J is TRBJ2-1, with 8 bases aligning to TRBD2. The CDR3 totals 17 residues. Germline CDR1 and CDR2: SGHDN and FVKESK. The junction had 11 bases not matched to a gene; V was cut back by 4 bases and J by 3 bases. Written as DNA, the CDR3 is TGTGCCAGCAGCCCACTCCGGGGGGGGCTCGGCTACAATGAGCAGTTCTTC. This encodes CASSPLRGGLGYNEQFF. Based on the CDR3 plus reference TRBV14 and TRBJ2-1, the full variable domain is EAGVTQFPSHSVIEKGQTVTLRCDPISGHDNLYWYRRVMGKEIKFLLHFVKESKQDESGMPNNRFLAERTGGTYSTLKVQPAELEDSGVYFCASSPLRGGLGYNEQFFGPGTRLTVL.

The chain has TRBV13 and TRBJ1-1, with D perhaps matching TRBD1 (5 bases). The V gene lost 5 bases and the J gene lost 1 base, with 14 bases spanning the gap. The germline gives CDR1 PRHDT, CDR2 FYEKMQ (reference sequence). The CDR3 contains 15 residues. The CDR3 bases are TGTGCCAGCAGCCCATTCTCCCAGGGGAACACTGAAGCTTTCTTT. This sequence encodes CASSPFSQGNTEAFF.